What follows is one T cell receptor beta chain and its context. Measured with immunoSEQ multiplex PCR; TCRdb has only the in-frame clones, and not every one. The top ten hold just over 3% of the sample, which has approximately 59,000 clones, nearly 95% seen once. This entry is derived from a study of technical replicates of blood from several donors. V was shortened by 3 bases and J by 5 bases, with 13 bases between the two germline ends. The CDR3 totals 14 residues. Germline V CDR1 and CDR2: SEHNR, FQNEAQ (reference sequence). Specimen: PBMCs. V usage is TRBV7-9 and J usage is TRBJ1-1; the D gene is possibly TRBD1 (5 bases). The TCR originated in a human donor in good health. Some clones in this sample may be carry-over from other donors' samples. CDR3 sequence (DNA): TGTGCCAGCAGCTTCCAGGGAAGGTATACTGAAGCTTTCTTT. This encodes CASSFQGRYTEAFF.